This is a list of T cell receptor beta chains from one sample in a study of cytomegalovirus exposure and HLA in healthy donors. The data were produced by immunoSEQ multiplex PCR, yet TCRdb's version contains in-frame clones alone and is incomplete. The sample lists approximately 130,000 clones; 70% to 80% were seen once. What was sequenced was PBMCs. These receptors were taken from a woman in her 50s in good health and CMV-seropositive. Both conserved end residues are part of each CDR3. The D gene is left open where the match is weak. Size values are once, few and many counts, or a class for expanded clones, and some rows have none.

v_call,j_call,d_call,clone_size,cdr3_nt,cdr3_aa
TRBV10-1,TRBJ1-2,TRBD1,.,TGCGCCAGCAGCCATGGGACAGGGGACTACTATGGCTACACCTTC,CASSHGTGDYYGYTF
TRBV11-2,TRBJ1-1,.,.,TGTGCCAGCAGCGTTGCCGGGATGGACACTGAAGCTTTCTTT,CASSVAGMDTEAFF
TRBV7-2,TRBJ1-2,.,.,TGTGCCAGCAGCTTTCTCACCACACCCACCATTTATGGCTACACCTTC,CASSFLTTPTIYGYTF
TRBV10-3,TRBJ2-3,TRBD2,.,TGTGCCATCAAGCCAGGACTAGCGAGTACAGATACGCAGTATTTT,CAIKPGLASTDTQYF
TRBV7-2,TRBJ1-2,TRBD1,.,TGTGCCAGCAGCTTTACCGGGACAGGGGGCTACTATGGCTACACCTTC,CASSFTGTGGYYGYTF
TRBV7-6,TRBJ2-1,.,.,TGTGCCAGCAGTTTAGAGGGGGGGTCCTACAATGAGCAGTTCTTC,CASSLEGGSYNEQFF
TRBV6-4,TRBJ2-1,TRBD2,.,TGTGCCAGCAGCGATACAGCGGGGGGCTCCTACAATGAGCAGTTCTTC,CASSDTAGGSYNEQFF
TRBV11-2,TRBJ2-7,TRBD1,.,TGTGCCAGCAGCTTATTGCAGACAGGGTCCTCCTACGAGCAGTACTTC,CASSLLQTGSSYEQYF
TRBV7-9,TRBJ1-5,.,.,TGTGCCAGCAGCCCCGGGGTATTGGGCAATCAGCCCCAGCATTTT,CASSPGVLGNQPQHF
TRBV10-3,TRBJ1-2,.,.,TGTGCCATCAGTGAGCGTCCTGGCTACACCTTC,CAISERPGYTF
TRBV7-7,TRBJ2-5,.,few,TGTGCTAGCAGCTTTATGGGACTCCAAGAGACCCAGTACTTC,CASSFMGLQETQYF
TRBV4-1,TRBJ1-1,TRBD1,few,TGCGCCAGCAGCCAACTTACAGGGGACACTGAAGCTTTCTTT,CASSQLTGDTEAFF
TRBV11-3,TRBJ2-5,TRBD2,few,TGTGCCAGCAGCTTACGACTCGGGGGGGCCTACGAGACCCAGTACTTC,CASSLRLGGAYETQYF
TRBV18,TRBJ1-1,.,once,TGTGCCAGCTCACCATTGAGGAAAGGCACTGAAGCTTTCTTT,CASSPLRKGTEAFF
TRBV6-1,TRBJ2-3,.,.,TGTGCCAGCAGCATCCAGGGACTTAGCACAGATACGCAGTATTTT,CASSIQGLSTDTQYF
TRBV2,TRBJ2-1,.,.,TGTGCCAGCAGGGCCGAGGCTCACAATGAGCAGTTCTTC,CASRAEAHNEQFF
TRBV5-4,TRBJ1-2,.,.,TGTGCCAGCAGCTTGCGCGGGACTAACTATGGCTACACCTTC,CASSLRGTNYGYTF
TRBV5-6,TRBJ1-2,.,.,TGTGCCAGCAGCTTGTTCGGACAGAGCTATGGCTACACCTTC,CASSLFGQSYGYTF
TRBV5-4,TRBJ2-7,TRBD2,.,TGTGCCAGCAGCTTGTCAGTGGGAGGGAAGTACGAGCAGTACTTC,CASSLSVGGKYEQYF
TRBV5-1,TRBJ1-6,TRBD1,.,TGCGCCAGCAGCCTGGAGCCAGGGGGCTCTATTTCACCCCTCCACTTT,CASSLEPGGSISPLHF
TRBV7-2,TRBJ2-3,TRBD2,.,TGTGCCAGCAGCTTAAAAGCGGGAGTTTCAGATACGCAGTATTTT,CASSLKAGVSDTQYF
TRBV11-2,TRBJ2-2,TRBD2,.,TGTGCCAGCAGTTGGACTAGCGGGAATTTGAACACCGGGGAGCTGTTTTTT,CASSWTSGNLNTGELFF
TRBV6-5,TRBJ2-4,TRBD1,.,TGTGCCAGCAGAAGGACAGGGTGGGTTCGGGGCATTCAGTACTTC,CASRRTGWVRGIQYF
TRBV4-3,TRBJ2-1,TRBD2,.,TGCGCCAGCAGCCAAGAAGGCAGCGGGGGGTTGATTGAAAAGCAGTTCTTC,CASSQEGSGGLIEKQFF
TRBV9,TRBJ2-3,TRBD2,.,TGTGCCAGCAGCGCCTCCGGGACTAATACAGATACGCAGTATTTT,CASSASGTNTDTQYF
TRBV5-4,TRBJ1-2,.,.,TGTGCCAGCAGCCCTGGCAGGGGATGGGAAAGCCCGAGTTATGGCTACACCTTC,CASSPGRGWESPSYGYTF
TRBV29-1,TRBJ1-3,.,.,TGCAGCGTTACCCCTACGGTCGGCCCGGGGAACACCATATATTTT,CSVTPTVGPGNTIYF
TRBV7-9,TRBJ1-2,TRBD1,few,TGTGCCAGCAGCACCAGAAGGGCAGGGGGCCTTGGCTACACCTTC,CASSTRRAGGLGYTF
TRBV10-3,TRBJ1-1,.,.,TGTGCCATCAGTGAACAGAACACTGAAGCTTTCTTT,CAISEQNTEAFF
TRBV2,TRBJ2-7,.,.,TGTGCCAGCGGCAGCGGGCTCAGTAACGAGCAGTACTTC,CASGSGLSNEQYF
TRBV2,TRBJ1-4,TRBD1,few,TGTGCCAGCAGTGCCGGGACAGTCAATGAAAAACTGTTTTTT,CASSAGTVNEKLFF
TRBV2,TRBJ1-5,.,.,TGTGCCAGCACGGAGGAGGATGGGCAGCCCCAGCATTTT,CASTEEDGQPQHF
TRBV6-1,TRBJ2-1,TRBD2,.,TGTGCCAGCAGTCCCTTACGGGGGGGTTACAATGAGCAGTTCTTC,CASSPLRGGYNEQFF
TRBV19,TRBJ1-1,.,.,TGTGCCAGTAGTTTGCTGGGGAGCCATGGGAACACTGAAGCTTTCTTT,CASSLLGSHGNTEAFF
TRBV18,TRBJ2-3,.,.,TGTGCCAGCTCACCTAGCCTAGATACGCAGTATTTT,CASSPSLDTQYF
TRBV10-3,TRBJ2-1,TRBD2,.,TGTGCCATCAGCTTAGCGGGGGGTCCTGAGCAGTTCTTC,CAISLAGGPEQFF
TRBV11-3,TRBJ1-1,TRBD1,few,TGTGCCAGCAGCCGACGGACAGGGCAGGGAGCTGAAGCTTTCTTT,CASSRRTGQGAEAFF
TRBV7-8,TRBJ2-7,TRBD2,.,TGTGCCGGCAGCTTACTTCACGGGAGGTCCTACGAGCAGTACTTC,CAGSLLHGRSYEQYF
TRBV6-1,TRBJ2-2,.,.,TGTGCCAGCAGTGAGCAGAACGCGAACACCGGGGAGCTGTTTTTT,CASSEQNANTGELFF
TRBV6-1,TRBJ2-3,.,.,TGTGCCAGCAGCCAACAGGGAACACATACGCAGTATTTT,CASSQQGTHTQYF
TRBV27,TRBJ1-1,.,.,TGTGCCAGCAGTTTACCCTACTCGGCTGAAGCTTTCTTT,CASSLPYSAEAFF
TRBV14,TRBJ2-1,TRBD2,.,TGTGCCAGCAGCCATCACCCGCGGGAGTCGCTCTACAATGAGCAGTTCTTC,CASSHHPRESLYNEQFF
TRBV18,TRBJ2-5,TRBD2,.,TGTGCCAGCTCACCACCGCGGAGGGAGCGGGAGAGAGGAGAGACCCAGTACTTC,CASSPPRRERERGETQYF
TRBV7-6,TRBJ2-7,.,.,TGTGCCAGCAGCGACCAGGACAGTTCCTACGAGCAGTACTTC,CASSDQDSSYEQYF
TRBV19,TRBJ2-3,TRBD2,.,TGTGCCAGTAGTATGGCGGGGGGGCAGACAGATACGCAGTATTTT,CASSMAGGQTDTQYF
TRBV10-3,TRBJ2-4,TRBD2,.,TGTGCCATCAGTGAGGGGGGGGACAAAAACATTCAGTACTTC,CAISEGGDKNIQYF
TRBV28,TRBJ2-3,.,many,TGTGCCAGCAGTTTATCACAGGGATCAGATACGCAGTATTTT,CASSLSQGSDTQYF
TRBV7-8,TRBJ2-2,.,.,TGTGCCAGCAGCTCCATCTCCTTTAGCGGGGAGCTGTTTTTT,CASSSISFSGELFF
TRBV5-6,TRBJ1-1,.,.,TGTGCCAGCAGCTTGTTTTGGGGGGACACTGAAGCTTTCTTT,CASSLFWGDTEAFF
TRBV6-5,TRBJ2-7,TRBD1,.,TGTGCCAGCAGTTCCCAGGGACAGCGGCCCAGTAAGCAGTACTTC,CASSSQGQRPSKQYF
TRBV4-1,TRBJ2-3,TRBD2,.,TGCGCCAGCAGCCAGAGCGGGAGACGGGATACGCAGTATTTT,CASSQSGRRDTQYF
TRBV11-3,TRBJ2-1,TRBD2,.,TGTGCCAGCAGCCCACCGACTAGCGGGGGGTACAATGAGCAGTTCTTC,CASSPPTSGGYNEQFF
TRBV27,TRBJ2-2,.,.,TGTGCCAGCAGTTTATTGCCCCGAGTCGCGGGGCTGCTGGGCGGGGAGCTGTTTTTT,CASSLLPRVAGLLGGELFF